The 12 T cell receptor beta chains in this list originate from one sample, sequenced in a study of Ad26.COV2.S vaccination and SARS-CoV-2 variants. The treatment here: over 15 received Ad26.COV2.S at low or high dose, single or two shots; about 5 received placebo; per-sample allocation not given. All samples were drawn on day 63, counting from the first vaccine or placebo injection. The method was immunoSEQ multiplex PCR; TCRdb's version includes in-frame clones alone and lacks a portion of them. The repertoire holds more than 300,000 clones, with just under 85% as singletons. The sequenced sample was peripheral blood, obtained in a trial of Ad26.COV2.S vaccine versus placebo. These receptor sequences come from a person between 18 and 59 years old who received the Ad26.COV2.S COVID-19 vaccine or a placebo.

This rearrangement joins TRBV6-5 to TRBJ1-1, with D perhaps TRBD1 (5 bases). The CDR3 spans 10 residues. Between the trimmed V and J ends, which lost 8 bases and 11 bases, there was a span of 12 bases. Germline loops: CDR1 MNHEY, CDR2 SVGAGI. The CDR3 coding sequence is TGTGCCAGCGGACACTTTGACGCTTTCTTT. This encodes CASGHFDAFF.

In this sample, this clone turned up a few times. The V gene is TRBV29-1, the J gene TRBJ2-7; D ambiguous. Germline-derived CDR1 and CDR2 are SQVTM and ANQGSEA. Between the trimmed V and J ends, which lost 4 bases and 0 bases, there was a span of 16 bases. The CDR3 has 15 amino acids. The CDR3: CSVVPQVSSSYEQYF. DNA of the CDR3: TGCAGCGTTGTCCCCCAAGTCTCTAGCTCCTACGAGCAGTACTTC.

The rearrangement joins TRBV9 to TRBJ2-7, with unresolved D. V dropped 0 bases and J dropped 1 base, with 11 bases sitting between them. The germline CDR1 and CDR2 sequences are SGDLS and YYNGEE. This CDR3 has 15 residues. This chain's CDR3 is CASSVAAVPSYEQYF. The CDR3 DNA reads as TGTGCCAGCAGCGTAGCGGCAGTCCCTTCCTACGAGCAGTACTTC.

The chain carries TRBV19 and TRBJ1-1; no firm D call. The CDR3 has 14 residues. Trimming removed 6 bases from V and 5 bases from J, with 16 bases in between. Germline lookup yields CDR1 LNHDA and CDR2 SQIVND (reference sequence). Here the CDR3 DNA reads TGTGCCAGTAGCCTCCCCGGGCAGGCGACTGAAGCTTTCTTT. Translated, it gives CASSLPGQATEAFF.

A few counts support this clone. The gene calls are TRBV7-3 and TRBJ1-2; D unresolved. Germline V lookup: CDR1 SGHTA, CDR2 FQGTGA. V was cut by 5 bases and J by 4 bases, with 17 bases left in between. The CDR3 is 15 residues long. The CDR3, as DNA: TGTGCCAGCAGCCCTACACAAGCTATGGGCTATGGCTACACCTTC. This gives the protein CASSPTQAMGYGYTF. The variable domain in full, completed from reference TRBV7-3 and TRBJ1-2, reads GAGVSQTPSNKVTEKGKYVELRCDPISGHTALYWYRQSLGQGPEFLIYFQGTGAADDSGLPNDRFFAVRPEGSVSTLKIQRTERGDSAVYLCASSPTQAMGYGYTFGSGTRLTVV.

The chain carries TRBV10-2 and TRBJ1-1, with 9 bases aligning to TRBD1. Germline CDR1 reads WSHSY; CDR2 reads SAAADI. V was clipped by 6 bases and J by 1 base; unmatched bases: 0. CDR3 length: 13 residues. The CDR3 DNA is TGCGCCAGCAGGGGACAGGGGAACACTGAAGCTTTCTTT. Its protein product is CASRGQGNTEAFF.

The rearrangement links TRBV19 to TRBJ1-6, with a possible D match to TRBD1 (5 bases). Germline CDR1 LNHDA, CDR2 SQIVND (reference sequence). V was trimmed by 5 bases and J by 9 bases, leaving 14 bases between them. CDR3 length: 14 residues. CDR3 loop: CASSPRTGFSPLHF. As DNA, the CDR3 is TGTGCCAGTAGTCCGAGAACAGGATTTTCACCCCTCCACTTT.

The genes are TRBV5-1 and TRBJ2-5; D uncertain. The CDR3 spans 13 residues. The ends were cut back, 2 bases at V and 7 bases at J, with 12 bases in the middle. Per germline, CDR1 SGHRS and CDR2 YFSETQ. The CDR3 sequence: CASSLDWLVTQYF. CDR3 sequence (DNA): TGCGCCAGCAGCTTAGATTGGCTGGTGACCCAGTACTTC.

The chain uses TRBV3-1 (or the pseudogene TRBV3-2) and TRBJ1-3; D may be TRBD1 (6 bases). Germline V lookup: CDR1 LGHDT, CDR2 YNNKEL (reference sequence). Trimming removed 6 bases at V and 0 bases at J, with 18 bases between. This CDR3 spans 17 amino acids. The CDR3 protein is CASSFAALQGSGNTIYF. Here the CDR3 DNA reads TGTGCCAGCAGTTTCGCGGCCCTACAGGGCTCTGGAAACACCATATATTTT.

This rearrangement joins TRBV28 to TRBJ2-3; D is possibly TRBD1 (5 bases). The V gene's germline CDR1 is MDHEN and CDR2 SYDVKM. V was trimmed by 5 bases and J by 1 base, leaving 19 bases between them. The length of the CDR3 is 17 residues. CDR3: CASSLGQALRGTDTQYF. The CDR3 nucleotides read TGTGCCAGCAGTCTTGGACAAGCCCTAAGGGGCACAGATACGCAGTATTTT.

The chain employs TRBV7-2 and TRBJ1-6; 9 bases map to TRBD1. J gave up 4 bases and V 5 bases, and 9 bases lay outside the gene matches. CDR1 and CDR2 (germline): SGHTA, FQGNSA. This CDR3 has 17 amino acids. CDR3 sequence reads: CASSRDRASLYNSPLHF. CDR3 bases: TGTGCCAGCAGCCGGGACAGGGCATCGTTATATAATTCACCCCTCCACTTT. Full variable domain (outside the CDR3, taken from reference TRBV7-2 and TRBJ1-6): GAGVSQSPSNKVTEKGKDVELRCDPISGHTALYWYRQSLGQGLEFLIYFQGNSAPDKSGLPSDRFSAERTGGSVSTLTIQRTQQEDSAVYLCASSRDRASLYNSPLHFGNGTRLTVT.

The chain recombines TRBV6-1 with TRBJ2-7, with D perhaps TRBD1 or TRBD2 (5 bases each). Trimming cost V 2 bases and J 0 bases, with 17 bases left between them. Per the germline V gene, CDR1 is MNHNS and CDR2 is SASEGT. The CDR3 runs to 17 residues. CDR3 sequence reads: CASSELSRGLYSYEQYF. CDR3 DNA sequence: TGTGCCAGCAGTGAATTGTCGAGGGGTCTATACTCCTACGAGCAGTACTTC.